The clone carrying this T cell receptor (beta chain) was seen a handful of times. Its target is unknown. Per the germline V gene, CDR1 is MNHEY and CDR2 is SMNVEV (reference sequence). The V and J ends lost 4 bases and 6 bases, in that order; junction bases with no gene match: 5. The CDR3 runs 15 residues. The entry originates in a study of breast tumors, draining lymph nodes, adjacent tissues. Study-wide results and caveats: Data only fit, rather than demonstrated, lymph node origin of most tumor T cells. Luminal-like breast cancer showed significantly greater tumor-nontumor repertoire similarity than basal-like breast cancer did. Tumor repertoires ranked between lymph nodes and nontumor tissue in diversity, with V and J gene preferences.

TCRdb reprocessed the multiplex PCR reads via MiXCR and lists one record per CDR3 protein. The data contain 200,000 to 250,000 distinct CDR3 sequences, roughly a third of them singletons. Axillary draining lymph nodes of breast cancer patients supplied the node samples. Sequenced input: axillary lymph node tissue. The chain employs TRBV27 and TRBJ2-2, with 10 nucleotides matching TRBD2. The origin of this receptor is a female donor with breast cancer. Some clones in this sample may be carry-over from other donors' samples. CDR3 coding DNA: TGTGCCAGCAGTTCCAGCGGGAGGGCTCCCGGGGAGCTGTTTTTT. Its translation is CASSSSGRAPGELFF.